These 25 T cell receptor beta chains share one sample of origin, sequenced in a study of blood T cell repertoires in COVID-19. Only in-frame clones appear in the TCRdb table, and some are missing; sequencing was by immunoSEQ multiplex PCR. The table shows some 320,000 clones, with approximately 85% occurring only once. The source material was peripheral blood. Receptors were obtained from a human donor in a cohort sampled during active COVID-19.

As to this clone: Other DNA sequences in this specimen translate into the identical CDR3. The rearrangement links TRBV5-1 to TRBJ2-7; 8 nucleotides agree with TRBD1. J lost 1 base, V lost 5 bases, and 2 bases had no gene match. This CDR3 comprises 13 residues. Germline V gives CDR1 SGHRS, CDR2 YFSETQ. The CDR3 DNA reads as TGCGCCAGCAGGGGGACAGGTTCCTACGAGCAGTACTTC. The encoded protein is CASRGTGSYEQYF.

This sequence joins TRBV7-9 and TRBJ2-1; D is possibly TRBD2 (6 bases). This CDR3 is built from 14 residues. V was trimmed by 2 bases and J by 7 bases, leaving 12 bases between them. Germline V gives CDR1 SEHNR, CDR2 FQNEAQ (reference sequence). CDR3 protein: CASSLNLAGNEQFF. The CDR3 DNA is TGTGCCAGCAGCTTAAATCTCGCGGGGAATGAGCAGTTCTTC.

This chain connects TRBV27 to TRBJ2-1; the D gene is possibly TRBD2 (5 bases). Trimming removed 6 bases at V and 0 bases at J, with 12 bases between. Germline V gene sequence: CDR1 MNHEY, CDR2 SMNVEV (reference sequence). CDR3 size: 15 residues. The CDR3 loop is CASSVLASSYNEQFF. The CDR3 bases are TGTGCCAGCAGCGTCCTAGCAAGCTCCTACAATGAGCAGTTCTTC.

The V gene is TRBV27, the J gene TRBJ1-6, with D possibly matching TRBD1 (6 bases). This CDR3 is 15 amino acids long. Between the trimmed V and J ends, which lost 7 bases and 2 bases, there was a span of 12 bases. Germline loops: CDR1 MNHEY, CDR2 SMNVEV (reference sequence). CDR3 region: CASTVTGPYNSPLHF. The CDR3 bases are TGTGCCAGCACTGTTACAGGGCCCTATAATTCACCCCTCCACTTT.

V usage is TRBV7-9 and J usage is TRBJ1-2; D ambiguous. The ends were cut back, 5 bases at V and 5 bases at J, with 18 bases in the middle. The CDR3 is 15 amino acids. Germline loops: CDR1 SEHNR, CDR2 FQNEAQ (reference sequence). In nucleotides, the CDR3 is TGTGCCAGCAGCCACAACAATATTCCGGGGTATGGCTACACCTTC. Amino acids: CASSHNNIPGYGYTF.

As DNA, the CDR3 is TGTGCCAGCAGTTACTCCTTTAGTGCAACTAATGAAAAACTGTTTTTT. As protein: CASSYSFSATNEKLFF. V is TRBV6-5 and J is TRBJ1-4; D not resolved. CDR1 is MNHEY, CDR2 SVGAGI, per germline. The CDR3 has 16 residues. V lost 0 bases and J 0 bases, leaving 8 bases between the germline ends.

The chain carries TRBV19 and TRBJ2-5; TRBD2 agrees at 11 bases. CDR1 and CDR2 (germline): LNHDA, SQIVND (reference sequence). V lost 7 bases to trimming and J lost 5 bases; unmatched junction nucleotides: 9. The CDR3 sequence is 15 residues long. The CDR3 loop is CASTPTSGTGETQYF. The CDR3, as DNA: TGTGCCAGTACTCCGACTAGCGGGACGGGGGAGACCCAGTACTTC.

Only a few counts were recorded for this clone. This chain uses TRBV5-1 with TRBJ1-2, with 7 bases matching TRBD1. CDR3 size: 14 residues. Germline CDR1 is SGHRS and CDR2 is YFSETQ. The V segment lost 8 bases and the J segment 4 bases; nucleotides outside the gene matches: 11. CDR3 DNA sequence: TGCGCCAGTCAGGGGGACCCACAGGGCTATGGCTACACCTTC. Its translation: CASQGDPQGYGYTF.

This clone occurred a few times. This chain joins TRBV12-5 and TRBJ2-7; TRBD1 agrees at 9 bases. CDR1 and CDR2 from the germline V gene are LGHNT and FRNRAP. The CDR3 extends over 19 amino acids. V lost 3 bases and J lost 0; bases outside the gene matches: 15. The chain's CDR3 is CASGFKLRAGTGTSYEQYF. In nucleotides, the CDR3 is TGTGCTAGTGGTTTTAAATTACGTGCCGGGACAGGGACCTCCTACGAGCAGTACTTC. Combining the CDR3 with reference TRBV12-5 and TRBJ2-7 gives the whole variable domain DARVTQTPRHKVTEMGQEVTMRCQPILGHNTVFWYRQTMMQGLELLAYFRNRAPLDDSGMPKDRFSAEMPDATLATLKIQPSEPRDSAVYFCASGFKLRAGTGTSYEQYFGPGTRLTVT.

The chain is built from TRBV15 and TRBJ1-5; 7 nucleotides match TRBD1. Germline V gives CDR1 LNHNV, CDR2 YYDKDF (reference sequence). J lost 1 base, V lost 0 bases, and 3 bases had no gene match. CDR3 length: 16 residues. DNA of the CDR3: TGTGCCACCAGCAGAGACACAGGGGCAAGCAATCAGCCCCAGCATTTT. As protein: CATSRDTGASNQPQHF.

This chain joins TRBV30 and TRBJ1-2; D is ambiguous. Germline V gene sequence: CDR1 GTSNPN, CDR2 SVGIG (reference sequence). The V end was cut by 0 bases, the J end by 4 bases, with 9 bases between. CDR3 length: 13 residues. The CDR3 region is CAWSVLHSYGYTF. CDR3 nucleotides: TGTGCCTGGAGTGTACTCCACAGCTATGGCTACACCTTC. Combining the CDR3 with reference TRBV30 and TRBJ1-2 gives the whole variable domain SQTIHQWPATLVQPVGSPLSLECTVEGTSNPNLYWYRQAAGRGLQLLFYSVGIGQISSEVPQNLSASRPQDRQFILSSKKLLLSDSGFYLCAWSVLHSYGYTFGSGTRLTVV.

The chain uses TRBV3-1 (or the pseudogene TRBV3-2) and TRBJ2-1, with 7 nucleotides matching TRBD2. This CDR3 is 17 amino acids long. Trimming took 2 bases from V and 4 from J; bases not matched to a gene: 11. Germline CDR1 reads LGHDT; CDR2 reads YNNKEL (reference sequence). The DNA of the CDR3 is TGTGCCAGCAGCCAACGCGCGCCGGGGGGTCTATACAATGAGCAGTTCTTC. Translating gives CASSQRAPGGLYNEQFF.

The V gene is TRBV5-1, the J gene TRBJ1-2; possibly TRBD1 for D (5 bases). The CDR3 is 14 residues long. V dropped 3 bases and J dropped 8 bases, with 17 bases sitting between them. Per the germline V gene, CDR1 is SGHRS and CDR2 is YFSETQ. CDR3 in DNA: TGCGCCAGCAGCTCCCAAATCGCGACAGACGGCTACACCTTC. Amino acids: CASSSQIATDGYTF.

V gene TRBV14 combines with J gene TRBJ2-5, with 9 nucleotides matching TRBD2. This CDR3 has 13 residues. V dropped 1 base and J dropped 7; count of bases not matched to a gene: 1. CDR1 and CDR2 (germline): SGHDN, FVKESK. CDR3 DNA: TGTGCCAGCAGCCAAGCACTAGCGGGGACCCAGTACTTC. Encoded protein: CASSQALAGTQYF.

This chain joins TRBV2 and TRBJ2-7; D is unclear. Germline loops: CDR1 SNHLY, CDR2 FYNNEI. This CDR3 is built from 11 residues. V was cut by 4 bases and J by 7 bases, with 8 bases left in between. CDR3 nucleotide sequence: TGTGCCAGCAGTGCCCTGTATGAGCAGTACTTC. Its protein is CASSALYEQYF.

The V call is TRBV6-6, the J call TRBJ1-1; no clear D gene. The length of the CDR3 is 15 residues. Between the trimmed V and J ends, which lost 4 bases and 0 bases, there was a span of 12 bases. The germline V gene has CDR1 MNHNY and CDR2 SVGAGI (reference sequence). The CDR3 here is CASSSTSGMNTEAFF. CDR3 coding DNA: TGTGCCAGCAGTTCAACCAGTGGCATGAACACTGAAGCTTTCTTT.

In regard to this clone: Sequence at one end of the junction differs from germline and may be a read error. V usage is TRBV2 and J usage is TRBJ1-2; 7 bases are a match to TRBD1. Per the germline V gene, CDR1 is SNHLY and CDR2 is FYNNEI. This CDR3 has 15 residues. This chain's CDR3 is CASSEGEGALYGYTF. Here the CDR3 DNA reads TGTGCCAGCAGCGAAGGAGAGGGGGCGTTATATGGCTACACCTTC. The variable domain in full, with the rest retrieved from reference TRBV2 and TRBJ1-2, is EPEVTQTPSHQVTQMGQEVILRCVPISNHLYFYWYRQILGQKVEFLVSFYNNEISEKSEIFDDQFSVERPDGSNFTLKIRSTKLEDSAMYFCASSEGEGALYGYTFGSGTRLTVV.

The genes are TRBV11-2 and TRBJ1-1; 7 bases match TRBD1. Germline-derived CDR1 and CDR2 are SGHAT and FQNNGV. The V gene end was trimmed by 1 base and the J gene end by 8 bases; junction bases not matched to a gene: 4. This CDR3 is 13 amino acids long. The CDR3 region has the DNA TGTGCCAGCAGCTTAGTGACAGGGACGGAAGCTTTCTTT. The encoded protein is CASSLVTGTEAFF.

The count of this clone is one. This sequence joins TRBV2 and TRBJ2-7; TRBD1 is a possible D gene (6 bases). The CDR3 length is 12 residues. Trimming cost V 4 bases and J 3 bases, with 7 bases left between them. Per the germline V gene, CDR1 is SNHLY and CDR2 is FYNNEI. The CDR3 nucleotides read TGTGCCAGCAGTGGGACAGACTACGAGCAGTACTTC. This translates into CASSGTDYEQYF.

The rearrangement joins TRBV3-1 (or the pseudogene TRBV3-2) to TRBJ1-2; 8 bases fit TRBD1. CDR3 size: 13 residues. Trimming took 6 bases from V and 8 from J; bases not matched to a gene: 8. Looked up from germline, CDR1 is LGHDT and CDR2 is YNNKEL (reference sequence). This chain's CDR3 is CASSAWTGNGYTF. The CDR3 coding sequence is TGTGCCAGCAGTGCCTGGACAGGGAACGGCTACACCTTC.

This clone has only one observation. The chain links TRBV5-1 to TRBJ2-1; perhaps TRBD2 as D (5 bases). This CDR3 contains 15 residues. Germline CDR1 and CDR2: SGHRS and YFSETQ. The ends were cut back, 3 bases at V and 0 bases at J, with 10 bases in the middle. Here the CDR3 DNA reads TGCGCCAGCAGCTCCCAAGGGAGCTCCTACAATGAGCAGTTCTTC. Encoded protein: CASSSQGSSYNEQFF.

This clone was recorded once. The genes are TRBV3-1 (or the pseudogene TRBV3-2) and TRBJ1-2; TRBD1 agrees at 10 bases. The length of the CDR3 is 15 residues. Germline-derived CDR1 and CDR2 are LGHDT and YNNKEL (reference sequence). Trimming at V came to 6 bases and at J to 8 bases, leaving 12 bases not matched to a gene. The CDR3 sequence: CASSTSPGQGRGYTF. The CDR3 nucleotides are TGTGCCAGCAGTACAAGTCCGGGACAGGGGAGAGGCTACACCTTC.

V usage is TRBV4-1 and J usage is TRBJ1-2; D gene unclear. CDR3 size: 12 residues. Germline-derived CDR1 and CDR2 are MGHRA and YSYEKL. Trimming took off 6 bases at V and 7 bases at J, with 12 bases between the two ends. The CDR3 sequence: CASSDPTIGYTF. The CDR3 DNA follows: TGCGCCAGCAGTGACCCGACAATTGGCTACACCTTC.

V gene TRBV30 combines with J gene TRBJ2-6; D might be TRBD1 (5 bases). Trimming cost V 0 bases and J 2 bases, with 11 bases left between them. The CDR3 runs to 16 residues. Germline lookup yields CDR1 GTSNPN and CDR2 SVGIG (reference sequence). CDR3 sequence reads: CAWSVSARAGANVLTF. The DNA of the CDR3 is TGTGCCTGGAGTGTATCAGCCAGGGCTGGGGCCAACGTCCTGACTTTC. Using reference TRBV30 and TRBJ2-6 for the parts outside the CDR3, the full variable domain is SQTIHQWPATLVQPVGSPLSLECTVEGTSNPNLYWYRQAAGRGLQLLFYSVGIGQISSEVPQNLSASRPQDRQFILSSKKLLLSDSGFYLCAWSVSARAGANVLTFGAGSRLTVL.

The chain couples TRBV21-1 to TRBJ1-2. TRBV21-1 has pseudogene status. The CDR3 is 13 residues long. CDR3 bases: TGTGCCAGCAGCAAGAAAGAGAAGTATGGCTACACCTTC. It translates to CASSKKEKYGYTF.